This TCR beta chain was identified during a study of Tregs in tolerant kidney transplant recipients. The germline V gene has CDR1 SGHDT and CDR2 YYEEEE. V was pared by 5 bases and J by 1 base, with 3 bases of the junction left unmatched. The CDR3 is 13 amino acids. This table comes from immunoSEQ multiplex PCR, and its TCRdb copy is limited to in-frame clones, with some not included. The table lists 80,000 to 90,000 clones, approximately 92% of them singletons. Comments on this clone: Its antigen remains unknown.

The study, taken as a whole, reports: This study did not directly address biological reproducibility.

Unstimulated Tregs (CD4+CD25+CD127-) and CD4+CD25- non-Tregs were sorted from PBMCs. The chain joins TRBV5-6 to TRBJ2-7, with TRBD1 matching 7 bases. The TCR was taken from a human donor in good health. Material: CD8+ T cells from blood. The CDR3 nucleotides are TGTGCCAGCAGGCCGGGACAGTCCTACGAGCAGTACTTC. Amino acid sequence: CASRPGQSYEQYF.